The 5 T cell receptor beta chains below come from one sample, sequenced in a study of blood T cell repertoires in COVID-19 (dated by TCRdb to the early 2020s). The library was prepared using the immunoSEQ multiplex PCR assay. TCRdb stores this immuneACCESS table with in-frame sequences only. Part of the clones is absent; in the studies checked, under half of the shortfall reflects unresolved V genes, and no reason is known for the rest. For this sample the table gives over 200,000 clones, of which over 75% were detected only once. Together, the top ten hold around 8.8% of the sample. Sequenced sample: PBMCs or T cells enriched from blood (not recorded which). The receptors were gathered from a man aged 40-49 years who had recovered from COVID-19.

The chain links TRBV19 to TRBJ2-3; D possibly corresponds to TRBD2 (5 bases). V was clipped by 3 bases and J by 2 bases, with 9 bases between them. CDR3 length: 14 residues. The germline CDR1 and CDR2 sequences are LNHDA and SQIVND (reference sequence). The DNA for the CDR3 is TGTGCCAGTAGTATGGGAGCGGCCACAGATACGCAGTATTTT. Protein product: CASSMGAATDTQYF.

V usage is TRBV28 and J usage is TRBJ1-4, with D possibly TRBD1 on 6 matching bases. Germline V CDR1 and CDR2: MDHEN, SYDVKM. Deletions cut 8 bases from V and 7 bases from J, with 14 bases between. The CDR3 runs to 13 residues. CDR3 loop: CASHRGLGEKLFF. CDR3 sequence (DNA): TGTGCCAGCCATAGGGGGTTAGGTGAAAAACTGTTTTTT. The full variable domain, its missing parts supplied by reference TRBV28 and TRBJ1-4, is DVKVTQSSRYLVKRTGEKVFLECVQDMDHENMFWYRQDPGLGLRLIYFSYDVKMKEKGDIPEGYSVSREKKERFSLILESASTNQTSMYLCASHRGLGEKLFFGSGTQLSVL.

CDR3 sequence: CASSDVGPQHF. For the CDR3, the DNA is TGTGCCAGCAGTGATGTCGGGCCCCAGCATTTT. The chain is built from TRBV2 and TRBJ1-5, with unresolved D. The CDR3 sequence is 11 residues long. V dropped 3 bases and J dropped 9 bases, with 6 bases sitting between them. Germline CDR1 reads SNHLY; CDR2 reads FYNNEI.

In its sample, this clone was seen a few times. The gene calls are TRBV5-6 and TRBJ1-4; maybe TRBD1 (6 bases). Between the trimmed V and J ends, which lost 3 bases and 6 bases, there was a span of 9 bases. This CDR3 is 13 amino acids long. CDR1 is SGHDT and CDR2 is YYEEEE in the germline V gene. The CDR3 bases are TGTGCCAGCAGCTCGGACAGCGATGAAAAACTGTTTTTT. Protein sequence: CASSSDSDEKLFF.

The rearrangement links TRBV6-4 to TRBJ1-1; D ambiguous. CDR1 is MRHNA and CDR2 is SNTAGT in the germline V gene. The CDR3 has 13 residues. V lost 6 bases and J lost 0, with 8 bases in between. The CDR3 sequence: CASSAQMNTEAFF. DNA for the CDR3: TGTGCCAGCAGCGCCCAGATGAACACTGAAGCTTTCTTT.